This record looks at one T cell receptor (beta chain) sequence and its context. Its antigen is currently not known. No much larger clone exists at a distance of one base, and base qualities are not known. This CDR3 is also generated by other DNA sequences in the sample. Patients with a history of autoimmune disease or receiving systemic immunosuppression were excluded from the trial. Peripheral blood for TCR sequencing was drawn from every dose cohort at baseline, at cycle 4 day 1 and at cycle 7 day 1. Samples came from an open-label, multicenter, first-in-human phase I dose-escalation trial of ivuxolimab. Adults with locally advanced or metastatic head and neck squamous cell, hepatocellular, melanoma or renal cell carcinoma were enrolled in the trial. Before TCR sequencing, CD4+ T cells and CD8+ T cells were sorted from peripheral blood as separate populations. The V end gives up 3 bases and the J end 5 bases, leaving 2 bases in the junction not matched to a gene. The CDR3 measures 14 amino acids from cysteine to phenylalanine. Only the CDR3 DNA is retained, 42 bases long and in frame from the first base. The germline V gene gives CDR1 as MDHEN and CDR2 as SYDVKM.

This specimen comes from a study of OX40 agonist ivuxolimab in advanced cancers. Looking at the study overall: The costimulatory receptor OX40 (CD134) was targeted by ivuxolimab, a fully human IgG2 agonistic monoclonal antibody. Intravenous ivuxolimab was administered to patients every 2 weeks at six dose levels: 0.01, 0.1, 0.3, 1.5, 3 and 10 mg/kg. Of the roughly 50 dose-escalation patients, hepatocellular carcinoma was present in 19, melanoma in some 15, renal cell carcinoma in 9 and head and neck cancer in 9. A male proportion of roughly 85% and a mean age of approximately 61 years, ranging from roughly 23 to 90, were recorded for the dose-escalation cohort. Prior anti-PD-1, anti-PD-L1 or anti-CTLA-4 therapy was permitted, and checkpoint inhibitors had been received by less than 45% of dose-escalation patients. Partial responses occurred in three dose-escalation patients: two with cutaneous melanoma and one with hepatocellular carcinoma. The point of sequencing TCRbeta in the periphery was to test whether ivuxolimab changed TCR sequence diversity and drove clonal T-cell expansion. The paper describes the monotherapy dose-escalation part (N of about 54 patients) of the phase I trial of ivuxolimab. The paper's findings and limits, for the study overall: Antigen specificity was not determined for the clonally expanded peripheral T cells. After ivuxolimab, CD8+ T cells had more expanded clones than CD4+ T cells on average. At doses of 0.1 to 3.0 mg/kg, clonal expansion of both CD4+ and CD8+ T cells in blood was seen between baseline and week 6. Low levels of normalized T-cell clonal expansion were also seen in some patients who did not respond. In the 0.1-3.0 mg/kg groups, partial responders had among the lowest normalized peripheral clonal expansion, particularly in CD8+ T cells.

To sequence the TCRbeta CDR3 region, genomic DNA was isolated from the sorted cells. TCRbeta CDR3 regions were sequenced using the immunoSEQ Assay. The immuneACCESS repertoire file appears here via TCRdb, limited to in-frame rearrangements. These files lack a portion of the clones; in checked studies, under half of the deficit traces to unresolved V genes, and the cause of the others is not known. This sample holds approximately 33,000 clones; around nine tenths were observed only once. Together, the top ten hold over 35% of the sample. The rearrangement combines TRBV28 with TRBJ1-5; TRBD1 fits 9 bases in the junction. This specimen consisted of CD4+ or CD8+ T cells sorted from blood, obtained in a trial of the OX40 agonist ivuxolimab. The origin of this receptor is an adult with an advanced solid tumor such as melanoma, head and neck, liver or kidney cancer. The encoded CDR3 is CASSLGQGDQPQHF. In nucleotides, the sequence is TGTGCCAGCAGTTTGGGACAGGGTGATCAGCCCCAGCATTTT.